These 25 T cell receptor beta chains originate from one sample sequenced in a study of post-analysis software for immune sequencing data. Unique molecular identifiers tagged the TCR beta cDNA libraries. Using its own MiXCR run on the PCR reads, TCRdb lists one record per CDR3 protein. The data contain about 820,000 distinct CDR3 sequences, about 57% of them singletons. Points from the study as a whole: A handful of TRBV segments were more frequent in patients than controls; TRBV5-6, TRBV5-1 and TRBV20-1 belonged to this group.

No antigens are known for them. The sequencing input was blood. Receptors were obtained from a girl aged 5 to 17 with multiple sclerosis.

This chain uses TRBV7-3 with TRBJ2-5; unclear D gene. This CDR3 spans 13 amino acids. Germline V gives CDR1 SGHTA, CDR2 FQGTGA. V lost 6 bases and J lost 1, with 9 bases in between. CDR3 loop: CASSSYRQETQYF. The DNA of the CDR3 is TGTGCCAGCAGTTCCTACCGCCAAGAGACCCAGTACTTC. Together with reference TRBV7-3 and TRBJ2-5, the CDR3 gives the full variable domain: GAGVSQTPSNKVTEKGKYVELRCDPISGHTALYWYRQSLGQGPEFLIYFQGTGAADDSGLPNDRFFAVRPEGSVSTLKIQRTERGDSAVYLCASSSYRQETQYFGPGTRLLVL.

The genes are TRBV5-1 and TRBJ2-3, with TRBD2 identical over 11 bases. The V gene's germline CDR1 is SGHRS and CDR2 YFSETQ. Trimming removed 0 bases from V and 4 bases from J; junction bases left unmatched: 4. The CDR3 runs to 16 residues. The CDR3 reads CASSLALAGGPDTQYF. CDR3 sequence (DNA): TGCGCCAGCAGCTTGGCATTAGCGGGGGGGCCAGATACGCAGTATTTT.

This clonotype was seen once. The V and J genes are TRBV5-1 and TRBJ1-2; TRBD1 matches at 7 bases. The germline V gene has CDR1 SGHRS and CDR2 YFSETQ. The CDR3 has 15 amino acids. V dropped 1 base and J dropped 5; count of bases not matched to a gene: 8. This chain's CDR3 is CASSLRGLPIYGYTF. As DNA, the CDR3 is TGCGCCAGCAGCTTGAGGGGGCTACCTATTTATGGCTACACCTTC.

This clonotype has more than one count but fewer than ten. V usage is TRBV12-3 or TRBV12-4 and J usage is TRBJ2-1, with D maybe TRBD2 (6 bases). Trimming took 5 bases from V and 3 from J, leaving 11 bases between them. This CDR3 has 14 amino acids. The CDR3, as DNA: TGTGCCAGCAGTGGAGCGGGCGGCTACAATGAGCAGTTCTTC. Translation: CASSGAGGYNEQFF.

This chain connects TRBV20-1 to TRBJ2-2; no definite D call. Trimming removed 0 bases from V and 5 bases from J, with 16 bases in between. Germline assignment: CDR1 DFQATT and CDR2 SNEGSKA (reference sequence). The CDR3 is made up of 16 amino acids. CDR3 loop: CSARDPTGSSTGELFF. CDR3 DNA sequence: TGCAGTGCTAGAGATCCTACGGGCTCATCAACCGGGGAGCTGTTTTTT.

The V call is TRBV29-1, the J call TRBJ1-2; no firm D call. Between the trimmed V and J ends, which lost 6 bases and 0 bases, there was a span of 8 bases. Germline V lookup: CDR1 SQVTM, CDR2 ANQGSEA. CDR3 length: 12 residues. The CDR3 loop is CSVLISNYGYTF. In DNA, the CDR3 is TGCAGCGTCCTGATATCTAACTATGGCTACACCTTC.

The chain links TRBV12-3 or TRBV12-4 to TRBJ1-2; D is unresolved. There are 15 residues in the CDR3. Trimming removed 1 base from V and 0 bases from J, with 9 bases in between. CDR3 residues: CASSLVGSPNYGYTF. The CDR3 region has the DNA TGTGCCAGCAGTTTAGTTGGGAGCCCTAACTATGGCTACACCTTC.

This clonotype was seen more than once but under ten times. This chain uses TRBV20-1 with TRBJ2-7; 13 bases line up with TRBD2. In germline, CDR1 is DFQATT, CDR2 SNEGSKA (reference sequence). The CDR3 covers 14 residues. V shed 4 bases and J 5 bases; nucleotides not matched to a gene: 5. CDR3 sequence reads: CSANQGLAGHEQYF. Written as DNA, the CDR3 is TGCAGTGCTAACCAGGGACTAGCGGGACACGAGCAGTACTTC.

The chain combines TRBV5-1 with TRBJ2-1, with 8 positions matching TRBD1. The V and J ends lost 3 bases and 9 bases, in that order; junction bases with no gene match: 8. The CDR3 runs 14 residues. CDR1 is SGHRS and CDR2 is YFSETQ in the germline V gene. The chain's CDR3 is CASSSDRVDSEQFF. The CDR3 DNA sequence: TGCGCCAGCAGCTCGGACAGGGTGGATAGTGAGCAGTTCTTC.

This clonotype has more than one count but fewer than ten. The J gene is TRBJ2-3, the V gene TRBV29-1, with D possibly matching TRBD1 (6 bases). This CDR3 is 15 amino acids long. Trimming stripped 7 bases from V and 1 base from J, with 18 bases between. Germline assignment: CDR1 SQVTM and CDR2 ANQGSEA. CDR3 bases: TGCAGCGGGGGGACACCCATCGGGGGCACAGATACGCAGTATTTT. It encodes CSGGTPIGGTDTQYF.

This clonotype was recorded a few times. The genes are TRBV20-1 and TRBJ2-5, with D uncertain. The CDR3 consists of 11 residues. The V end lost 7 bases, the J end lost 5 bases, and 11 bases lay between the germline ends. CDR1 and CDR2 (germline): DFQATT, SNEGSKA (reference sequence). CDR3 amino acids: CSGRAGETQYF. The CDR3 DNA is TGCAGTGGTAGGGCTGGGGAGACCCAGTACTTC.

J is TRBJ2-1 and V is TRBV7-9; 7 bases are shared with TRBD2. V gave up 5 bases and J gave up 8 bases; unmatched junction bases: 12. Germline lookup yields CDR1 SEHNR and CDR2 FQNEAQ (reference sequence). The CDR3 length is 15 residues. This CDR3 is CASSVVGGRTDEQFF. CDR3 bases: TGTGCCAGCAGCGTCGTGGGCGGGAGAACCGATGAGCAGTTCTTC. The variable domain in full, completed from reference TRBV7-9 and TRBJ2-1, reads DTGVSQNPRHKITKRGQNVTFRCDPISEHNRLYWYRQTLGQGPEFLTYFQNEAQLEKSRLLSDRFSAERPKGSFSTLEIQRTEQGDSAMYLCASSVVGGRTDEQFFGPGTRLTVL.

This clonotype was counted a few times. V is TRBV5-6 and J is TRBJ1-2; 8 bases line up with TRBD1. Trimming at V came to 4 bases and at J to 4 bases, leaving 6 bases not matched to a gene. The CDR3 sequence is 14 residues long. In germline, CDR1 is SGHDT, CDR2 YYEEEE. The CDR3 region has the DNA TGTGCCAGCAGCGGGTTACAGGGGGGCTATGGCTACACCTTC. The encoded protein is CASSGLQGGYGYTF.

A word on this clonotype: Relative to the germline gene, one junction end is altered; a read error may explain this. CDR3 coding DNA: TGTGCTAGCAGCTTAGCAGGGGCCCAAAACACCGGGGAGCTGTTTTTT. Encoded protein: CASSLAGAQNTGELFF. The chain links TRBV7-7 to TRBJ2-2; D may be TRBD1 (6 bases). The CDR3 consists of 16 residues. Germline CDR1 SSHAT, CDR2 FNYEAQ (reference sequence).

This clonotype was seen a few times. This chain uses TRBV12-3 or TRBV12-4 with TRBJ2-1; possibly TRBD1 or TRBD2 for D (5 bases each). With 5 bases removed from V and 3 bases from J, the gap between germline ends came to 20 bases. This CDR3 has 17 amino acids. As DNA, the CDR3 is TGTGCCAGCAGTCTCCCCCCAGGGACCCCTCTCTACAATGAGCAGTTCTTC. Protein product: CASSLPPGTPLYNEQFF.

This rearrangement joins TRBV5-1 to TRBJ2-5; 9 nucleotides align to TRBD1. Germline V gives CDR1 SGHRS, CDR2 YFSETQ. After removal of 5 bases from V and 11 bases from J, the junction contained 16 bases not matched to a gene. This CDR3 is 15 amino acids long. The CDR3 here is CASSVDRGDDNEQYF. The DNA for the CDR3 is TGCGCCAGCAGTGTCGACAGGGGGGACGACAATGAGCAGTACTTC.

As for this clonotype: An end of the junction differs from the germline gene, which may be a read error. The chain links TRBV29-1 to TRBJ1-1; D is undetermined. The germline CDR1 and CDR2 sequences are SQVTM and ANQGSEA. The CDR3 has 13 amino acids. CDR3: CSVLKGGNAEAFF. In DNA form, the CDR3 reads TGCAGCGTTCTCAAGGGCGGGAACGCTGAAGCTTTCTTT.

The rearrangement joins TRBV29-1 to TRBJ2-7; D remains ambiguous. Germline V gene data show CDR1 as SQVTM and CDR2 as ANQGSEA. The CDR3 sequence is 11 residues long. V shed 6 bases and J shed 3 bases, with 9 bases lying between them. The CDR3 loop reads CSVAKHYEQYF. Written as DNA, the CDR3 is TGCAGCGTGGCAAAACACTACGAGCAGTACTTC.

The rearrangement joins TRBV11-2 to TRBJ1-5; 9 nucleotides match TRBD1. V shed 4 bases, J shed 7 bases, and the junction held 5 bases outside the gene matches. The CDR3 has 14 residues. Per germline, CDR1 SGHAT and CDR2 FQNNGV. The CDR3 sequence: CASSSDRGSQPQHF. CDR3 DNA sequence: TGTGCCAGCAGCTCGGACAGGGGCAGCCAGCCCCAGCATTTT.

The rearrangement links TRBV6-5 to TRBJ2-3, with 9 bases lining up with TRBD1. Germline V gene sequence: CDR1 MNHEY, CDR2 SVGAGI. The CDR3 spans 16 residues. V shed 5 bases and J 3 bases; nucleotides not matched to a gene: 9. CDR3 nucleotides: TGTGCCAGCAGTACGACCGGGACAGGGCCTACAGATACGCAGTATTTT. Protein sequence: CASSTTGTGPTDTQYF.

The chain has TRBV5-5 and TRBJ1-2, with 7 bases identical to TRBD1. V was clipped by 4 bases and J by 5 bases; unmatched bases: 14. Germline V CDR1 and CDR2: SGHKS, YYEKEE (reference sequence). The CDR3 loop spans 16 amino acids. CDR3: CASSSLTGVGNYGYTF. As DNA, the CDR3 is TGTGCCAGCAGCAGTCTAACAGGGGTGGGGAATTATGGCTACACCTTC. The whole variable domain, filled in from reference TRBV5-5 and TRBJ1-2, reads DAGVTQSPTHLIKTRGQQVTLRCSPISGHKSVSWYQQVLGQGPQFIFQYYEKEERGRGNFPDRFSARQFPNYSSELNVNALLLGDSALYLCASSSLTGVGNYGYTFGSGTRLTVV.

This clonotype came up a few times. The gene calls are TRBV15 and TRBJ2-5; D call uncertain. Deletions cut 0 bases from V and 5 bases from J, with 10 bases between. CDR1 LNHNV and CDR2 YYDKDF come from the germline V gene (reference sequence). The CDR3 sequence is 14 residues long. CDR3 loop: CATSREAVRETQYF. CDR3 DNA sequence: TGTGCCACCAGCAGAGAGGCGGTTCGGGAGACCCAGTACTTC.

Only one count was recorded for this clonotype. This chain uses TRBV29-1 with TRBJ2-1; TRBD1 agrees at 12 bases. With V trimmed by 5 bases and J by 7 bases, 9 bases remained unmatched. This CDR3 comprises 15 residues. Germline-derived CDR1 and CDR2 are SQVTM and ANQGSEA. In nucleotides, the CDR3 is TGCAGCGTTCTTAGCGGGACAGGGGGCTTTAATGAGCAGTTCTTC. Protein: CSVLSGTGGFNEQFF.

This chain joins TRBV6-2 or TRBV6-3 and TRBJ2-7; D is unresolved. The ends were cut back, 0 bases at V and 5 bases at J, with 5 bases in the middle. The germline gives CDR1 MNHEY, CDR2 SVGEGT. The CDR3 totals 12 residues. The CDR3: CASSYSIHEQYF. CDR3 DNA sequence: TGTGCCAGCAGTTACTCGATCCACGAGCAGTACTTC.

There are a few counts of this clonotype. The CDR3 loop is CSARGLSPYEQYF. The CDR3 DNA is TGCAGTGCTAGGGGACTATCGCCCTACGAGCAGTACTTC. J is TRBJ2-7 and V is TRBV20-1; 7 positions agree with TRBD2. This CDR3 region has 13 residues. Trimming removed 3 bases from V and 2 bases from J; junction bases left unmatched: 4. The germline V gene has CDR1 DFQATT and CDR2 SNEGSKA (reference sequence).